Shown below are 21 T cell receptor beta chains from a single sample sequenced in a study of T cells in Graves' hyperthyroidism and ophthalmopathy. TCR beta CDR3 regions were amplified from RNA transcripts. A set of HTBI primers served as the primers for a first-round RT-PCR of the TCR CDR3. MiXCR was run by TCRdb on the multiplex PCR reads, yielding one entry per CDR3 protein. The sample holds roughly 580,000 distinct CDR3 sequences; under 60% are singletons and the top ten take 6.5% to 9%. The sequencing input was peripheral blood or thyroid tissue (not recorded which). These receptors all come from a woman under 30 with Graves' hyperthyroidism.

The genes are TRBV7-9 and TRBJ2-5; possibly TRBD1 for D (5 bases). CDR1 is SEHNR, CDR2 FQNEAQ, per germline (reference sequence). V was cut by 5 bases and J by 2 bases, with 12 bases left in between. CDR3 size: 14 residues. CDR3 DNA sequence: TGTGCCAGCAGCCATCCGACAGAACAAGAGACCCAGTACTTC. Amino acid sequence: CASSHPTEQETQYF.

This clonotype came up a few times. An end of the junction does not agree with germline; a read error may underlie this. The V call is TRBV10-3, the J call TRBJ2-7; no firm D call. Germline V gene lookup returns CDR1 ENHRY and CDR2 SYGVKD. The CDR3 contains 12 residues. Here the CDR3 reads CASSYSLYEQYF. Written as DNA, the CDR3 is TGTGCCAGCAGTTACTCCCTCTACGAGCAGTACTTC.

This clonotype was recorded a few times. The CDR3 region is CASSLDLGMGQPQHF. The CDR3 DNA reads as TGCGCCAGCAGCTTGGATTTAGGGATGGGTCAGCCCCAGCATTTT. This chain joins TRBV5-1 and TRBJ1-5; the D is unclear. V shed 0 bases and J shed 6 bases, with 13 bases lying between them. This CDR3 comprises 15 residues. CDR1 SGHRS and CDR2 YFSETQ come from the germline V gene.

CDR3 in DNA: TGTGCCAGCTCACCATCCGGGGGCGGCAATCAGCCCCAGCATTTT. Its protein product is CASSPSGGGNQPQHF. The V gene is TRBV18, the J gene TRBJ1-5; D is possibly TRBD1 (6 bases). The CDR3 is 15 residues long. CDR1 KGHSH and CDR2 LQKENI come from the germline V gene. V was shortened by 2 bases and J by 2 bases, with 10 bases between the two germline ends.

The chain has TRBV5-1 and TRBJ1-1; D gene ambiguous. V shed 1 base and J shed 0 bases, with 10 bases lying between them. This CDR3 is 15 amino acids long. Germline V gene data show CDR1 as SGHRS and CDR2 as YFSETQ. CDR3: CASSLQAGMNTEAFF. The CDR3 nucleotides are TGCGCCAGCAGCTTGCAGGCAGGCATGAACACTGAAGCTTTCTTT.

This clonotype showed up just a few times. An end of the junction differs from the germline gene, which may be a read error. The chain joins TRBV2 to TRBJ1-5; 8 bases are a match to TRBD1. Germline V gene sequence: CDR1 SNHLY, CDR2 FYNNEI. This CDR3 is built from 12 residues. The CDR3 loop is CASRGRGQPQHF. CDR3 coding DNA: TGTGCTAGCAGGGGGCGCGGTCAGCCCCAGCATTTT.

This clonotype has just a few counts. Sequence at one end of the junction differs from germline and may be a read error. This chain connects TRBV7-9 to TRBJ1-1; unclear D gene. The germline CDR1 and CDR2 sequences are SEHNR and FQNEAQ (reference sequence). This CDR3 comprises 14 residues. The CDR3 DNA reads as TGCGCCAGCAGCCAAGGGTCCTCGAGCACTGAAGCTTTCTTT. Translation: CASSQGSSSTEAFF.

Details on this clonotype: A much larger clonotype is one base distant, so this may be a read error. The V gene is TRBV10-3, the J gene TRBJ2-5; possible D gene TRBD2, 7 bases. The CDR3 extends over 16 amino acids. Germline V lookup: CDR1 ENHRY, CDR2 SYGVKD. CDR3 protein: CASSESRGAHQETQYF. The CDR3 DNA is TGTGCCAGCAGTGAGTCCCGGGGGGCCCACCAAGAGACCCAGTACTTC.

This clonotype was observed a few times. The J gene is TRBJ2-7, the V gene TRBV19; D is unresolved. Trimming cost V 1 base and J 2 bases, with 9 bases left between them. This CDR3 contains 14 residues. Per the germline V gene, CDR1 is LNHDA and CDR2 is SQIVND (reference sequence). The CDR3: CASSIGPSTYEQYF. The CDR3, as DNA: TGTGCCAGTAGTATAGGACCATCTACCTACGAGCAGTACTTC.

The rearrangement uses TRBV20-1 and TRBJ2-3; D perhaps matches TRBD2 (6 bases). The CDR3 consists of 14 residues. Germline V gene lookup returns CDR1 DFQATT and CDR2 SNEGSKA (reference sequence). V lost 3 bases and J lost 1, with 11 bases in between. The CDR3 coding sequence is TGCAGTGCTAGTGTGCGGGGCGGCACAGATACGCAGTATTTT. Translating it yields CSASVRGGTDTQYF.

This chain connects TRBV20-1 to TRBJ1-2; no definite D call. The CDR3 covers 13 residues. Trimming took off 1 base at V and 7 bases at J, with 13 bases between the two ends. Germline CDR1 and CDR2: DFQATT and SNEGSKA (reference sequence). Written as DNA, the CDR3 is TGCAGTGCTAGAGTTCGGACTCGGGGTGGCTACACCTTC. This sequence encodes CSARVRTRGGYTF.

The gene calls are TRBV20-1 and TRBJ1-2, with D hard to call. The V gene's germline CDR1 is DFQATT and CDR2 SNEGSKA (reference sequence). CDR3 length equals 13 residues. Trimming removed 3 bases at V and 1 base at J, with 9 bases between. The CDR3 loop reads CSASERFNYGYTF. CDR3 coding DNA: TGCAGTGCTAGTGAAAGATTTAACTATGGCTACACCTTC.

This clonotype was observed many times. The V gene is TRBV7-9, the J gene TRBJ1-5; D uncertain. Trimming removed 5 bases at V and 6 bases at J, with 8 bases between. Germline CDR1 is SEHNR and CDR2 is FQNEAQ (reference sequence). CDR3 length: 12 residues. Here the CDR3 reads CASSQDFQPQHF. CDR3 bases: TGTGCCAGCAGCCAAGACTTTCAGCCCCAGCATTTT.

This clonotype was counted many times. The rearrangement uses TRBV29-1 and TRBJ2-5; 16 bases line up with TRBD2. The CDR3 sequence is 17 residues long. The trim removed 4 bases at V and 0 bases at J, leaving 5 bases unmatched. Per germline, CDR1 SQVTM and CDR2 ANQGSEA. The CDR3 coding sequence is TGCAGCGTTGCCGGGACTAGCGGGAGGGCCAACCAAGAGACCCAGTACTTC. Its protein is CSVAGTSGRANQETQYF.

The J gene is TRBJ2-7, the V gene TRBV7-2; 14 bases match TRBD2. J gave up 6 bases and V 5 bases, and 9 bases lay outside the gene matches. The CDR3 sequence is 16 residues long. The germline gives CDR1 SGHTA, CDR2 FQGNSA. The CDR3 protein is CASSTQTSGRAGEQYF. CDR3 coding DNA: TGTGCCAGCAGCACCCAGACTAGCGGGAGGGCCGGCGAGCAGTACTTC.

This clonotype has more than one count but fewer than ten. The chain joins TRBV7-3 to TRBJ1-1; 7 nucleotides match TRBD1. The V segment lost 6 bases and the J segment 6 bases; nucleotides outside the gene matches: 10. The CDR3 is 14 residues long. Germline CDR1 and CDR2: SGHTA and FQGTGA. CDR3 sequence (DNA): TGTGCCAGCAGGCGACAGGGAGGCGAACCTGAAGCTTTCTTT. Protein sequence: CASRRQGGEPEAFF. Complete variable domain (other parts from reference TRBV7-3 and TRBJ1-1): GAGVSQTPSNKVTEKGKYVELRCDPISGHTALYWYRQSLGQGPEFLIYFQGTGAADDSGLPNDRFFAVRPEGSVSTLKIQRTERGDSAVYLCASRRQGGEPEAFFGQGTRLTVV.

This clonotype occurred a few times. The V and J genes are TRBV9 and TRBJ2-7, with TRBD2 identical over 10 bases. Germline CDR1 and CDR2: SGDLS and YYNGEE. The CDR3 length is 15 residues. J was trimmed by 5 bases and V by 2 bases; bases with no gene match: 7. The CDR3, as DNA: TGTGCCAGCAGCGTGAGCGGGAGGGCCACAAACGAGCAGTACTTC. This translates into CASSVSGRATNEQYF.

In this sample, this clonotype turned up many times. This rearrangement joins TRBV7-8 to TRBJ1-3, with D hard to call. V was cut by 4 bases and J by 0 bases, with 13 bases left in between. The CDR3 runs to 16 residues. The germline V gene has CDR1 SGHVS and CDR2 FQNEAQ. CDR3 nucleotides: TGTGCCAGCAGCTCGTTACAGCCAATCTCTGGAAACACCATATATTTT. Protein sequence: CASSSLQPISGNTIYF.

With regard to this clonotype: One junction end does not reproduce the germline sequence, and a read error may be involved. V usage is TRBV10-3 and J usage is TRBJ1-1; the D is unclear. The CDR3 has 14 amino acids. CDR1 and CDR2 (germline): ENHRY, SYGVKD. In DNA form, the CDR3 reads TGTGCCAGCAGTTACTCGTATATGAACACTGAAGCTTTCTTT. It encodes CASSYSYMNTEAFF.

As for this clonotype: Here the CDR3 omits its conserved ending phenylalanine or tryptophan, so a read error is the likely source. Here the CDR3 DNA reads TGTGCCACCAGTGATTTCGGCGGGTTGGGAGGCACTGAAGCTTTCTTG. Its protein product is CATSDFGGLGGTEAFL. The gene calls are TRBV24-1 and TRBJ1-1; no clear D gene. Germline V lookup: CDR1 KGHDR, CDR2 SFDVKD. The CDR3 contains 16 residues. V lost 1 base to trimming and J lost 4 bases, with 15 bases between them.

The rearrangement links TRBV12-3 or TRBV12-4 to TRBJ2-5; 12 bases match TRBD2. The CDR3 sequence is 17 residues long. Trimming at V came to 2 bases and at J to 7 bases, leaving 11 bases not matched to a gene. The DNA of the CDR3 is TGTGCCAGCAGTTTACAACAGACTAGCGGGAGCGCAGGGACCCAGTACTTC. Amino acids: CASSLQQTSGSAGTQYF.